This T cell receptor (beta chain) was captured by sequencing in a study of shared clonotypes between healthy human individuals. Germline lookup yields CDR1 SGDLS and CDR2 YYNGEE. The V gene end was trimmed by 4 bases and the J gene end by 0 bases; junction bases not matched to a gene: 6. This CDR3 contains 16 residues. The table came from immunoSEQ multiplex PCR; TCRdb's copy has only in-frame clones and leaves some out. The data show hundreds of thousands of clones, less than 98% seen once. The sequencing input was naive CD4+ T cells sorted from blood. Sample subset: CD45RA+ positively selected. The V and J genes are TRBV9 and TRBJ1-1; 10 bases agree with TRBD1. The sequence was obtained from a woman aged 25 to 39 in good health. The CDR3 DNA follows: TGTGCCAGCAGCTTCGGACAGGGGGGAATGAACACTGAAGCTTTCTTT. Its translation: CASSFGQGGMNTEAFF.